What follows describes a single TCR beta chain. Repertoires were generated with immunoSEQ multiplex PCR, while TCRdb's copy carries only in-frame clones and drops some. This repertoire shows hundreds of thousands of clones, 70% to 90% found once; its top ten account for around 1.4%. Germline V CDR1 and CDR2: LGHDT, YNNKEL (reference sequence). V lost 0 bases, J lost 7 bases, and 5 bases stayed unmatched. This CDR3 has 15 residues. The data derive from a study of blood T cell repertoires in COVID-19. The sequencing input was peripheral blood. The chain combines TRBV3-1 (or the pseudogene TRBV3-2) with TRBJ1-4; 7 bases line up with TRBD1. The source is a woman aged 30 to 39 with active or convalescent COVID-19. CDR3 in amino acids: CASSQDRQGVEKLFF. The CDR3 DNA follows: TGTGCCAGCAGCCAAGATCGACAGGGCGTTGAAAAACTGTTTTTT.